Listed here are 13 T cell receptor beta chains from one sample, sequenced in a study of T cell repertoires in cytomegalovirus infection. MiXCR was run by TCRdb on the reads, yielding one entry per CDR3 protein. The repertoire holds about 130,000 distinct CDR3 sequences, approximately 9.2% seen once, with over 9% in the top ten. The sequenced material came from PBMCs. The receptors here all came from a human donor in good health (CMV status not recorded). Some clones in this sample may be carry-over from other donors' samples.

The chain is built from TRBV2 and TRBJ1-2; D unclear. The CDR3 has 13 amino acids. The ends were cut back, 4 bases at V and 2 bases at J, with 8 bases in the middle. CDR1 is SNHLY and CDR2 is FYNNEI in the germline V gene. The CDR3 sequence is CASSGEQNYGYTF. Written as DNA, the CDR3 is TGTGCCAGCAGTGGAGAACAAAACTATGGCTACACCTTC.

The chain employs TRBV3-1 and TRBJ1-2; TRBD1 is a possible D gene (5 bases). The CDR3 is 12 residues long. V lost 0 bases and J lost 7, with 6 bases in between. The V gene's germline CDR1 is LGHDT and CDR2 YNNKEL (reference sequence). The CDR3 here is CASSQEGLGYTF. The CDR3 DNA reads TGTGCCAGCAGCCAAGAGGGGCTTGGCTACACCTTC.

The sample holds many counts of this clonotype. The chain is built from TRBV15 and TRBJ2-6, with D perhaps TRBD2 (6 bases). This CDR3 has 15 residues. Germline loops: CDR1 LNHNV, CDR2 YYDKDF (reference sequence). V dropped 5 bases and J dropped 2 bases, with 10 bases sitting between them. Here the CDR3 DNA reads TGTGCCACCAGCCCTCGGGGGACTGGGGCCAACGTCCTGACTTTC. Its translation: CATSPRGTGANVLTF.

This clonotype was picked up a small number of times. The V gene is TRBV7-9, the J gene TRBJ1-2; TRBD1 aligns across 7 bases. Trimming removed 6 bases from V and 8 bases from J; junction bases left unmatched: 9. This CDR3 has 13 amino acids. Germline V gene lookup returns CDR1 SEHNR and CDR2 FQNEAQ (reference sequence). The CDR3 sequence is CASRPDRVEGYTF. CDR3 DNA: TGTGCCAGCAGGCCCGACAGGGTTGAAGGCTACACCTTC.

This clonotype was counted a few times. The V call is TRBV2, the J call TRBJ1-1; 7 bases agree with TRBD1. The CDR3 contains 15 residues. Germline assignment: CDR1 SNHLY and CDR2 FYNNEI. With 6 bases clipped from V and 1 base from J, the junction kept 8 bases outside the gene matches. CDR3 region: CASRSARQGNTEAFF. In nucleotides, the CDR3 is TGTGCCAGCAGATCAGCAAGACAGGGGAACACTGAAGCTTTCTTT.

In its sample, this clonotype was seen many times. The chain uses TRBV7-2 and TRBJ2-2; 7 nucleotides agree with TRBD1. This CDR3 is built from 14 residues. Germline loops: CDR1 SGHTA, CDR2 FQGNSA. The V segment lost 7 bases and the J segment 4 bases; nucleotides outside the gene matches: 6. The CDR3 is CASNKDRRTGELFF. The CDR3 nucleotides read TGTGCCAGCAACAAGGACAGGCGCACCGGGGAGCTGTTTTTT. The full variable domain, with the rest looked up from reference TRBV7-2 and TRBJ2-2, is GAGVSQSPSNKVTEKGKDVELRCDPISGHTALYWYRQSLGQGLEFLIYFQGNSAPDKSGLPSDRFSAERTGGSVSTLTIQRTQQEDSAVYLCASNKDRRTGELFFGEGSRLTVL.

The V and J genes are TRBV20-1 and TRBJ2-7; 7 positions match TRBD2. V dropped 0 bases and J dropped 3; count of bases not matched to a gene: 2. CDR3 length: 13 residues. The V gene's germline CDR1 is DFQATT and CDR2 SNEGSKA (reference sequence). CDR3: CSARDERGYEQYF. In DNA form, the CDR3 reads TGCAGTGCTAGAGATGAGCGGGGCTACGAGCAGTACTTC.

This clonotype was observed at least ten times. The rearrangement links TRBV2 to TRBJ1-2; the match to TRBD1 covers 7 bases. The CDR3 extends over 13 amino acids. With V trimmed by 7 bases and J by 4 bases, 6 bases remained unmatched. Germline lookup yields CDR1 SNHLY and CDR2 FYNNEI. The CDR3: CASNRGGSYGYTF. The CDR3 coding sequence is TGTGCCAGCAACAGGGGAGGGTCCTATGGCTACACCTTC.

Ten or more counts support this clonotype. This sequence joins TRBV11-2 and TRBJ2-3, with a possible D match to TRBD1 (5 bases). The ends were cut back, 4 bases at V and 8 bases at J, with 10 bases in the middle. CDR1 and CDR2 from the germline V gene are SGHAT and FQNNGV. The CDR3 runs to 12 residues. DNA of the CDR3: TGTGCCAGCAGCTCGCAGGGTGGTACGCAGTATTTT. Protein sequence: CASSSQGGTQYF.

This clonotype occurred many times. The chain combines TRBV15 with TRBJ2-1; 10 bases agree with TRBD2. CDR3 length: 17 amino acids. The ends lost 0 bases at V and 6 bases at J; junction bases unmatched: 8. The germline CDR1 and CDR2 sequences are LNHNV and YYDKDF (reference sequence). CDR3 protein: CATSRDKGLARGNEQFF. In DNA, the CDR3 is TGTGCCACCAGCAGAGATAAGGGACTAGCGCGTGGCAATGAGCAGTTCTTC.

The sample holds many counts of this clonotype. This chain joins TRBV10-3 and TRBJ2-5, with 8 bases matching TRBD1. After removal of 6 bases from V and 3 bases from J, the junction contained 3 bases not matched to a gene. CDR3 length: 13 residues. The V gene's germline CDR1 is ENHRY and CDR2 SYGVKD. The CDR3 is CAIRSDREETQYF. The DNA of the CDR3 is TGTGCCATCAGGTCGGACAGGGAAGAGACCCAGTACTTC.

This clonotype was recorded at least ten times. The V gene is TRBV6-5, the J gene TRBJ2-7, with 12 bases fitting TRBD2. J was trimmed by 4 bases and V by 2 bases; bases with no gene match: 0. Germline-derived CDR1 and CDR2 are MNHEY and SVGAGI. This CDR3 contains 14 residues. Written as DNA, the CDR3 is TGTGCCAGCAGTTACGGACTAGCGGGGTACGAGCAGTACTTC. Its protein product is CASSYGLAGYEQYF.

This clonotype was found many times. The rearrangement links TRBV7-2 to TRBJ1-2; 7 positions match TRBD1. Germline V lookup: CDR1 SGHTA, CDR2 FQGNSA. This CDR3 is 15 amino acids long. J was trimmed by 1 base and V by 4 bases; bases with no gene match: 6. The CDR3 loop reads CASSSTGFLNYGYTF. The CDR3, as DNA: TGTGCCAGCAGCTCGACAGGGTTCCTTAACTATGGCTACACCTTC.